Sequencing of this T cell receptor (beta chain) was carried out in a study of T cell responses to AZD1222 COVID-19 vaccine. This table comes from immunoSEQ multiplex PCR, and its TCRdb copy is limited to in-frame clones, with some not included. Here the sample spans 150,000 or so clones, around four fifths being singletons. Germline loops: CDR1 GTSNPN, CDR2 SVGIG (reference sequence). V was pared by 5 bases and J by 3 bases, with 10 bases between. The CDR3 loop spans 12 amino acids. The rearrangement uses TRBV30 and TRBJ1-2; D not resolved. Sequencing was performed on peripheral blood, taken on day 0 of MenACWY control vaccination. The receptor was derived from an adult in good health. This CDR3 reads CAWAPGDYGYTF. DNA of the CDR3: TGTGCCTGGGCGCCAGGAGACTATGGCTACACCTTC.